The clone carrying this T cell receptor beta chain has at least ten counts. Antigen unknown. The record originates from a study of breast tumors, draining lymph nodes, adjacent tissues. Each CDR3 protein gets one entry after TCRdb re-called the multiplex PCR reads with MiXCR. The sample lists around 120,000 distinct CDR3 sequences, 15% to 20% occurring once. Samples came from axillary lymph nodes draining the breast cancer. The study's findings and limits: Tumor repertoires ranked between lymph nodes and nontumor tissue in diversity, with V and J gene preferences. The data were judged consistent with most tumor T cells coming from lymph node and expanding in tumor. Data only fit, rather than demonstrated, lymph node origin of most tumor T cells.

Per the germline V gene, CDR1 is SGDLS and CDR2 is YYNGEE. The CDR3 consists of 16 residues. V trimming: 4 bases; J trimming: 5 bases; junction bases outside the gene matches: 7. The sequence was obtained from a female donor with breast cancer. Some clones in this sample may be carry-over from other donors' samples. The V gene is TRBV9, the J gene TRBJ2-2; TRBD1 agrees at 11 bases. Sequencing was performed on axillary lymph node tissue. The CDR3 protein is CASSPGTGGTTGELFF. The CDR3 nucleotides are TGTGCCAGCAGCCCCGGGACAGGGGGTACAACCGGGGAGCTGTTTTTT.